This T cell receptor (beta chain) is from a study of cytomegalovirus exposure and HLA in healthy donors. The CDR3 consists of 13 residues. V lost 4 bases and J lost 0, with 6 bases in between. Germline CDR1 reads MNHEY; CDR2 reads SMNVEV (reference sequence). The PCR employed 60 Vbeta primers together with 13 Jbeta primers. Produced via immunoSEQ multiplex PCR; TCRdb's table is partial and in-frame only. The top ten hold roughly 4.8% of the sample, which has approximately 94,000 clones, over 60% seen once. This receptor was obtained from a man aged 30 to 45 in good health and CMV-seropositive. Sequences were obtained from PBMCs. The V gene is TRBV27, the J gene TRBJ1-2, with a weak D call TRBD1 (6 bases). The DNA of the CDR3 is TGTGCCAGCAGTTGGACAGCTAACTATGGCTACACCTTC. The encoded protein is CASSWTANYGYTF.